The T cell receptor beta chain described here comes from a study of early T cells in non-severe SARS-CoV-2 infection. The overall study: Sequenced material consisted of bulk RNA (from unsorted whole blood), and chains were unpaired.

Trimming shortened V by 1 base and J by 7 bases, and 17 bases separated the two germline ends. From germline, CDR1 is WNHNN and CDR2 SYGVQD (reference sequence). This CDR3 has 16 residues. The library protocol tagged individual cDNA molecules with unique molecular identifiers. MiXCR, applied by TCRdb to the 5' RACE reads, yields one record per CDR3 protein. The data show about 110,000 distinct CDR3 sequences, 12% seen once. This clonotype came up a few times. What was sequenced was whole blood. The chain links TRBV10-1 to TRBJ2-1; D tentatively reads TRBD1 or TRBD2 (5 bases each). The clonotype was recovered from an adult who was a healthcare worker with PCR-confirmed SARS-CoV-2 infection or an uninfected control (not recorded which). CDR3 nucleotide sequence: TGCGCCAGCAGTGAGTACCGGGACCTCGTCAGGAATGAGCAGTTCTTC. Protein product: CASSEYRDLVRNEQFF.